The 8 T cell receptor beta chains reported below all come from one sample, sequenced in a study of cytomegalovirus exposure and HLA in healthy donors (dated by TCRdb to about 2017). Library creation used the immunoSEQ multiplex PCR assay. The multiplex PCR relied on a mix of 60 forward primers for TCR Vbeta segments and 13 reverse primers for TCR Jbeta segments. The source is immuneACCESS, and TCRdb retained only in-frame sequences with V and J called. Part of the clones is not carried over; for the studies checked, unresolved V genes explain less than half of this, and the remainder is unexplained. The sample includes about 93,000 clones, with 55% to 70% observed a single time. About 6.3% of the sample is taken by the ten largest. Sequencing was performed on PBMCs. These receptors were taken from a boy between 10 and 17 years old in good health and CMV-seropositive.

The CDR3 sequence: CASSLAGTSTDTQYF. The CDR3 DNA reads as TGTGCCAGCAGCCTCGCGGGGACTAGCACAGATACGCAGTATTTT. V is TRBV5-4 and J is TRBJ2-3; the D gene is possibly TRBD2 (6 bases). V was clipped by 4 bases and J by 0 bases, with 12 bases between them. This CDR3 region has 15 residues. Germline CDR1 reads SGHNT; CDR2 reads YYREEE (reference sequence).

The CDR3 protein is CASRPTPVDEQFF. The CDR3 region has the DNA TGTGCCAGCAGGCCTACCCCGGTAGATGAGCAGTTCTTC. The chain uses TRBV5-4 and TRBJ2-1; unclear D gene. Germline assignment: CDR1 SGHNT and CDR2 YYREEE (reference sequence). The CDR3 spans 13 residues. Trimming stripped 5 bases from V and 8 bases from J, with 14 bases between.

J is TRBJ2-4 and V is TRBV6-5, with 10 bases matching TRBD1. With V trimmed by 4 bases and J by 2 bases, 5 bases remained unmatched. The CDR3 runs to 16 residues. Per the germline V gene, CDR1 is MNHEY and CDR2 is SVGAGI. The CDR3 loop is CASSFGQGGSKNIQYF. The DNA for the CDR3 is TGTGCCAGCAGTTTCGGACAGGGGGGTTCCAAAAACATTCAGTACTTC.

V usage is TRBV7-9 and J usage is TRBJ1-3; 7 bases match TRBD1. The CDR3 runs 16 residues. In germline, CDR1 is SEHNR, CDR2 FQNEAQ (reference sequence). Unmatched junction bases numbered 16, after V lost 6 bases and J lost 8 bases. The CDR3 DNA is TGTGCCAGCAGTTTTGACAGGGCGCTTAGATGGGACACCATATATTTT. It is translated as CASSFDRALRWDTIYF.

This clone came up a few times. The rearrangement uses TRBV6-6 and TRBJ2-2, with D perhaps matching TRBD1 (6 bases). The CDR3 is made up of 15 amino acids. The V gene's germline CDR1 is MNHNY and CDR2 SVGAGI (reference sequence). The V gene lost 4 bases and the J gene lost 0 bases, with 9 bases spanning the gap. Here the CDR3 reads CASSFRTANTGELFF. Written as DNA, the CDR3 is TGTGCCAGCAGTTTTCGGACAGCGAACACCGGGGAGCTGTTTTTT.

The table lists this clone with a few counts. The chain is built from TRBV2 and TRBJ2-2; D is unresolved. This CDR3 spans 15 amino acids. V was shortened by 2 bases and J by 5 bases, with 12 bases between the two germline ends. Germline CDR1 SNHLY, CDR2 FYNNEI. The CDR3 loop reads CASSEYTHRTGELFF. Here the CDR3 DNA reads TGTGCCAGCAGTGAATACACACACAGAACCGGGGAGCTGTTTTTT.

This clone was found a few times. The chain links TRBV5-6 to TRBJ1-1; D unresolved. The germline V gene has CDR1 SGHDT and CDR2 YYEEEE. The V end was cut by 0 bases, the J end by 7 bases, with 7 bases between. The CDR3 is 12 residues long. CDR3 sequence (DNA): TGTGCCAGCAGCTTGGTTCCCAGTGAAGCTTTCTTT. Its protein product is CASSLVPSEAFF.

The V and J genes are TRBV18 and TRBJ1-2; weak D call: TRBD1 (5 bases). This CDR3 spans 13 amino acids. Between the trimmed V and J ends, which lost 3 bases and 4 bases, there was a span of 9 bases. Looked up from germline, CDR1 is KGHSH and CDR2 is LQKENI. CDR3 sequence (DNA): TGTGCCAGCTCACCGGCCAGGGCCTATGGCTACACCTTC. Protein sequence: CASSPARAYGYTF.